The subject of this entry is one T cell receptor beta chain. Antigen unknown. TCRdb itself ran the RT-PCR reads through MiXCR, one entry per CDR3 protein. In the table there are approximately 530,000 distinct CDR3 sequences, about 7.6% of which are singletons. V trimming: 5 bases; J trimming: 10 bases; junction bases outside the gene matches: 13. The CDR3 sequence is 15 residues long. Germline-derived CDR1 and CDR2 are MNHEY and SVGAGI. The data are from a study of response to subunit inactivated influenza vaccine. Study-wide results and limits: That few new T cells are recruited by each seasonal influenza vaccination was the authors' suggestion.

J is TRBJ2-1 and V is TRBV6-5, with TRBD2 identical over 8 bases. The TCR comes from a man between 45 and 75 years old who received an inactivated influenza vaccine. The sample consisted of PBMCs from blood, taken about 24 months after vaccination. CDR3 region: CASSLLAVSQLEQFF. CDR3 sequence (DNA): TGTGCCAGCAGTCTACTAGCGGTCTCCCAATTGGAGCAGTTCTTC.